The present entry profiles one T cell receptor beta chain with its context. Its specificity is unknown. The V gene end was trimmed by 6 bases and the J gene end by 3 bases; junction bases not matched to a gene: 3. The V gene's germline CDR1 is MRHNA and CDR2 SNTAGT. This CDR3 comprises 14 residues. This sample stems from a study of graft-versus-host responses after intestinal transplantation. The study's findings and limits: Recipient marrow harbored GvH clones, some of which surfaced first in ileum or blood. Levels of circulating GvH clones at their peak were associated with early post-transplant HvG declines.

Clones were sequenced by immunoSEQ multiplex PCR, and TCRdb holds only the in-frame ones, with some missing. The repertoire holds more than 65,000 clones, with under 90% as singletons. The sequenced sample was unstimulated CD4+ T cells sorted from spleen or lymph node cells, obtained before transplant. The receptor was derived from a human donor who was the organ donor for an intestinal transplant. The chain recombines TRBV6-4 with TRBJ1-2, with 11 positions matching TRBD1. CDR3 region: CASRRTGGDYGYTF. The DNA for the CDR3 is TGTGCCAGCAGAAGGACAGGGGGCGACTATGGCTACACCTTC.